Given below is one T cell receptor (beta chain) in context. Its antigen is not known. V lost 1 base and J lost 10; bases outside the gene matches: 5. This CDR3 contains 15 residues. Per germline, CDR1 SGHAT and CDR2 FQNNGV. This PCR relied on a set of 60 Vbeta primers and 13 Jbeta primers. Produced via immunoSEQ multiplex PCR; TCRdb's table is partial and in-frame only. The sample carries 100,000 to 150,000 clones, 65% to 75% recorded once. These data come from a study of cytomegalovirus exposure and HLA in healthy donors. Study-wide results and limits: Productive rates of about 87% or about 30% were seen for most TCR beta V segments in an earlier analysis. CMV antigen specificity of three CMV-associated chains was confirmed in vitro. Sequencing likely caused a cluster of highly shared sequence variants. V- and J-gene trimming of TCR beta was linked (in a later analysis) to a missense DCLRE1C variant.

The material sequenced was PBMCs. The TCR was taken from a woman aged 50 to 60 in good health and CMV-seropositive. The chain is built from TRBV11-2 and TRBJ2-1; TRBD2 matches at 12 bases. Here the CDR3 DNA reads TGTGCCAGCAGCTTAGTTCTAGCGGGGGGGCCGGAGCAGTTCTTC. It is translated as CASSLVLAGGPEQFF.